What follows is one TCR beta chain and its context. The target antigen is unknown. Described treatment: 19 received Ad26.COV2.S at low or high dose, single or two shots; roughly five received placebo; per-sample allocation not given. Each sample was drawn 63 days after the first injection (of vaccine or placebo). An adult donor aged 18-55 years was enrolled in Boston. This record comes from a study of Ad26.COV2.S vaccination and SARS-CoV-2 variants. Overall study findings and caveats: Vaccine recipients showed a spike-specific TCR breadth that was higher than in placebo recipients.

The CDR3 sequence is 14 residues long. The V gene end was trimmed by 0 bases and the J gene end by 5 bases; junction bases not matched to a gene: 2. Germline V CDR1 and CDR2: LGHDT, YNNKEL (reference sequence). TCRdb's copy holds only in-frame clones and misses some; the assay was immunoSEQ multiplex PCR. Of around 300,000 clones detected, about nine tenths appear once; the ten largest clones hold roughly 6%. The material sequenced was peripheral blood, taken in a trial of Ad26.COV2.S vaccine versus placebo. The chain combines TRBV3-1 (or the pseudogene TRBV3-2) with TRBJ1-1, with 8 bases fitting TRBD1. The origin of this receptor is a person between 18 and 65 years old who received the Ad26.COV2.S COVID-19 vaccine or a placebo. CDR3 DNA sequence: TGTGCCAGCAGCCAAGATGGGACAGGTACTGAAGCTTTCTTT. Encoded protein: CASSQDGTGTEAFF.